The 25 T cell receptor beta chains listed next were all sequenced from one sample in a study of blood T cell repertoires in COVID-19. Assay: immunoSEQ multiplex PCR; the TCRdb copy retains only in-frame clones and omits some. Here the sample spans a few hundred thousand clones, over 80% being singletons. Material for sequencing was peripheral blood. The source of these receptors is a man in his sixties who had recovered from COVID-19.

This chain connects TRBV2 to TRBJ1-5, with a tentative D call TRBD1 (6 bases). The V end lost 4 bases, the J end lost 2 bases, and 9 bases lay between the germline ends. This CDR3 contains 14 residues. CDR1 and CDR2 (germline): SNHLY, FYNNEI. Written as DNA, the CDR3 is TGTGCCAGCAGTGTGTCAGGGGGCAATCAGCCCCAGCATTTT. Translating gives CASSVSGGNQPQHF.

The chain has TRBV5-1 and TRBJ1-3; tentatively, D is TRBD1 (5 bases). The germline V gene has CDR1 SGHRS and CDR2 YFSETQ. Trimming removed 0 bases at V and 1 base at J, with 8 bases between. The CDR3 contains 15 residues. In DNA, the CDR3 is TGCGCCAGCAGCTTGGACAGGTCTTCTGGAAACACCATATATTTT. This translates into CASSLDRSSGNTIYF.

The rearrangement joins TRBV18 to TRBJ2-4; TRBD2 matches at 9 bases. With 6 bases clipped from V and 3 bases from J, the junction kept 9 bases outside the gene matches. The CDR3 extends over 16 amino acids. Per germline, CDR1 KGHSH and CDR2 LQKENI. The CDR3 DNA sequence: TGTGCCAGCTCCGACCTAGCGGGGCGGAACAAAAACATTCAGTACTTC. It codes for CASSDLAGRNKNIQYF.

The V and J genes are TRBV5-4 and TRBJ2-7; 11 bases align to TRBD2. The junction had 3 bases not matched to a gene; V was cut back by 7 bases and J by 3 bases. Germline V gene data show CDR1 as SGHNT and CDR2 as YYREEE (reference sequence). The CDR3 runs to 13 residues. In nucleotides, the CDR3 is TGTGCCAGCGGGACTAGCGGACTCTACGAGCAGTACTTC. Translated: CASGTSGLYEQYF.

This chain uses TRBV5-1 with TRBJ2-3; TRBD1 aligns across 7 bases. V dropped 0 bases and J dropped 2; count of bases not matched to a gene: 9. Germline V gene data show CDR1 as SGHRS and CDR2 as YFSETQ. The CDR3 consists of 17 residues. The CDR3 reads CASSLGGLGQTTDTQYF. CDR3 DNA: TGCGCCAGCAGCTTGGGGGGCTTGGGACAGACCACAGATACGCAGTATTTT.

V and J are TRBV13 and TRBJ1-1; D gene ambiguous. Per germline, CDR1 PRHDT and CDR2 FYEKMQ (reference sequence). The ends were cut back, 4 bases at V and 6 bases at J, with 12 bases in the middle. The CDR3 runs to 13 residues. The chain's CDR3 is CASSSGDGAEAFF. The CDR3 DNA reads TGTGCCAGCAGCTCCGGGGATGGCGCTGAAGCTTTCTTT.

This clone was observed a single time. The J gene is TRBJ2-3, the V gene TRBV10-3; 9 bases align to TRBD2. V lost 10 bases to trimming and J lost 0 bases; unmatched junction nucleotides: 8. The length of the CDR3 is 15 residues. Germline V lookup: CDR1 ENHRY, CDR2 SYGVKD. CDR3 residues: CATIHSGSSTDTQYF. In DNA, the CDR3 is TGTGCCACGATTCATAGCGGGAGTAGCACAGATACGCAGTATTTT.

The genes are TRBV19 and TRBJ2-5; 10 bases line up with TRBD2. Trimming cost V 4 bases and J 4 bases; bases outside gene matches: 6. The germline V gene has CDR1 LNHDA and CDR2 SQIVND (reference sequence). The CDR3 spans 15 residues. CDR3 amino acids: CASSRLASGGETQYF. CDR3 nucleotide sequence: TGTGCCAGTAGTAGGTTGGCTAGCGGGGGAGAGACCCAGTACTTC.

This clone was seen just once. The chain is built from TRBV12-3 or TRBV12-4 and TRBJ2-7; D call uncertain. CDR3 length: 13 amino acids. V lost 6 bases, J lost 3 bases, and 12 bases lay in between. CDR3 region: CASSSPTNYEQYF. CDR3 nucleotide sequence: TGTGCCAGCAGCTCGCCAACTAACTACGAGCAGTACTTC.

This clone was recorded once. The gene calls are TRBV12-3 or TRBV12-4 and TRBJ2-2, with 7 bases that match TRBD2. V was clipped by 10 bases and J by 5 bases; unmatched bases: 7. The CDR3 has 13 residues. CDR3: CATLGGGTGELFF. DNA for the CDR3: TGTGCCACCCTGGGGGGAGGGACCGGGGAGCTGTTTTTT.

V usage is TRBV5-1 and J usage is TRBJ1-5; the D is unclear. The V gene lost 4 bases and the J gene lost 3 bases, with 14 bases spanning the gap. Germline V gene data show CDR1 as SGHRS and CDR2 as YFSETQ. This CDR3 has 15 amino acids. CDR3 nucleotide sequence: TGCGCCAGCAGCGAAACCGGGATCAACAATCAGCCCCAGCATTTT. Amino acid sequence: CASSETGINNQPQHF.

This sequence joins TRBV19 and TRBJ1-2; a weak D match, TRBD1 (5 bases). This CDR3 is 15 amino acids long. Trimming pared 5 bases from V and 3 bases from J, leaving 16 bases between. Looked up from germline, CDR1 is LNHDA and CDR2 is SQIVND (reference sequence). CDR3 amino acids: CASSHAPRGDYGYTF. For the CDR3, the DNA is TGTGCCAGTAGTCACGCCCCCCGGGGGGACTATGGCTACACCTTC.

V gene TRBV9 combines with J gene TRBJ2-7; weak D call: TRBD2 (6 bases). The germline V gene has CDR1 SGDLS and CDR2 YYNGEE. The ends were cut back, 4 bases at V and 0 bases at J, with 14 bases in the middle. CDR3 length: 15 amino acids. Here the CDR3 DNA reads TGTGCCAGCAGCCAAGCCGGGACTTTCTCCTACGAGCAGTACTTC. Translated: CASSQAGTFSYEQYF.

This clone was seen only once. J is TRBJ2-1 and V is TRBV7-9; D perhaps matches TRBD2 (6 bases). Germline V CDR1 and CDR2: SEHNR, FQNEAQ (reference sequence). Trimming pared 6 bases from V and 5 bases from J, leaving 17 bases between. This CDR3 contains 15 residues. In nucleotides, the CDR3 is TGTGCCAGCAGTTCCGCCGGGAGCCCTAACAATGAGCAGTTCTTC. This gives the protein CASSSAGSPNNEQFF.

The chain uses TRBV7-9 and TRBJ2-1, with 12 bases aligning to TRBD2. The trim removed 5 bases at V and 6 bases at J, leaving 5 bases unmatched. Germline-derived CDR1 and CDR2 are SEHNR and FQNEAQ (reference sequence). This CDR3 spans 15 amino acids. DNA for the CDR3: TGTGCCAGCAGCCCCAGACTAGCGGGAGTCAATGAGCAGTTCTTC. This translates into CASSPRLAGVNEQFF.

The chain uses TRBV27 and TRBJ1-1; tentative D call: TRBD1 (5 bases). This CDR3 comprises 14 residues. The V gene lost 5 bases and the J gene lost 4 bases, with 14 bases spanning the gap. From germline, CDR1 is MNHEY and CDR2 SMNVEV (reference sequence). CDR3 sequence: CASSPGRVGTEAFF. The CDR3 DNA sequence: TGTGCCAGCAGTCCCGGCAGGGTAGGCACTGAAGCTTTCTTT.

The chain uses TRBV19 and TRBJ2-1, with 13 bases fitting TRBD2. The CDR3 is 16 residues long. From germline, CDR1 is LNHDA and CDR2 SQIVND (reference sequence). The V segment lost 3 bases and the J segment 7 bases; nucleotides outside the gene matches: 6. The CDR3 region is CASSILTSGRGNEQFF. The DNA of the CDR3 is TGTGCCAGTAGTATTCTTACTAGCGGGAGGGGAAATGAGCAGTTCTTC. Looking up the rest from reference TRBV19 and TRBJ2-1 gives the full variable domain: DGGITQSPKYLFRKEGQNVTLSCEQNLNHDAMYWYRQDPGQGLRLIYYSQIVNDFQKGDIAEGYSVSREKKESFPLTVTSAQKNPTAFYLCASSILTSGRGNEQFFGPGTRLTVL.

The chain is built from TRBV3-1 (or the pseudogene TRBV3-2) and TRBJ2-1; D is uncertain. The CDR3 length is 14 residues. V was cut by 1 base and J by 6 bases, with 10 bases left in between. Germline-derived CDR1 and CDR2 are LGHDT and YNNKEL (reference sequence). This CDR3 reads CASSQGHGGNEQFF. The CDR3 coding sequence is TGTGCCAGCAGCCAAGGACACGGTGGCAATGAGCAGTTCTTC.

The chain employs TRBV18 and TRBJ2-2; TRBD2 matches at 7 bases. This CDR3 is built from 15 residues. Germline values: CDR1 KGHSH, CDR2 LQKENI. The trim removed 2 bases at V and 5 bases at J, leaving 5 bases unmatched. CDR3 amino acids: CASSPGLAVTGELFF. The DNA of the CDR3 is TGTGCCAGCTCACCAGGGCTAGCGGTTACCGGGGAGCTGTTTTTT.

The CDR3 DNA reads TGTGCCAGCAGCTCGCCGACTCCAGGGGATCGGGGTAACCCCTGGGGCTACGAGCAGTACTTC. This encodes CASSSPTPGDRGNPWGYEQYF. V gene TRBV21-1 combines with J gene TRBJ2-7; the table's D call of TRBD1 was not tested on the DNA. TRBV21-1 is given as a pseudogene. The CDR3 is 21 amino acids.

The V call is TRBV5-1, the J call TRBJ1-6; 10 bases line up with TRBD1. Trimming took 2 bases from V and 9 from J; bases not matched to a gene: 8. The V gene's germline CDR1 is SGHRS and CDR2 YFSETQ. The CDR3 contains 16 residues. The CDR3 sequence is CASSLQSGTGVSPLHF. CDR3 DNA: TGCGCCAGCAGCTTACAATCCGGGACAGGGGTTTCACCCCTCCACTTT.

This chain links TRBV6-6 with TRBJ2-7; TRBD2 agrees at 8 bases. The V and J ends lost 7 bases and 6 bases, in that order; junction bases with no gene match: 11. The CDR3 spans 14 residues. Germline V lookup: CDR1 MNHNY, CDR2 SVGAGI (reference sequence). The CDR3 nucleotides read TGTGCCAGCAACCCGGGAGGGGACTTGGTCGAGCAGTACTTC. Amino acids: CASNPGGDLVEQYF.

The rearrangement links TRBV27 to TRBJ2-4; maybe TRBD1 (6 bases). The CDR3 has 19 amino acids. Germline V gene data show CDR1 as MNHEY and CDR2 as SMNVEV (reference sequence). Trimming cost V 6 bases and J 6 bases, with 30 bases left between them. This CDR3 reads CASSSRAGATGTQRNIQYF. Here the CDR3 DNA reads TGTGCCAGCAGCTCTAGGGCAGGGGCCACCGGCACACAAAGAAACATTCAGTACTTC.

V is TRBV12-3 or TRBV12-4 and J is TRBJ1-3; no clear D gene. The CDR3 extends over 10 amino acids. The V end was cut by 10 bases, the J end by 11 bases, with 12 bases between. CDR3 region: CATCGESIYF. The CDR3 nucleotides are TGTGCCACCTGCGGCGAGTCCATATATTTT.

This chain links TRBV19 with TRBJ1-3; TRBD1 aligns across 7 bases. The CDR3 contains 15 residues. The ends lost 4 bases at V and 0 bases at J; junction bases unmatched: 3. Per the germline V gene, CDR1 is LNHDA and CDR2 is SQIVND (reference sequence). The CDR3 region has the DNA TGTGCCAGTAGTACAGGGGGGAACTCTGGAAACACCATATATTTT. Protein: CASSTGGNSGNTIYF. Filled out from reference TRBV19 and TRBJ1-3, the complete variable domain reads DGGITQSPKYLFRKEGQNVTLSCEQNLNHDAMYWYRQDPGQGLRLIYYSQIVNDFQKGDIAEGYSVSREKKESFPLTVTSAQKNPTAFYLCASSTGGNSGNTIYFGEGSWLTVV.